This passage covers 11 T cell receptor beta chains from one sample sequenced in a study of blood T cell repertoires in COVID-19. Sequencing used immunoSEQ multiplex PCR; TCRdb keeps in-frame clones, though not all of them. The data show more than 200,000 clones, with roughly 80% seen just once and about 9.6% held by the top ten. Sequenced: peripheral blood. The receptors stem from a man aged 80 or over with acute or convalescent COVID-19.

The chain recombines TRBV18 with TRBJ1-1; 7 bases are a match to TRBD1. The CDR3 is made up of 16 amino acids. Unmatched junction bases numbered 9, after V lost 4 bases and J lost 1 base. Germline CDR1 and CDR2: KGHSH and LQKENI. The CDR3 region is CASSHSQGVTNTEAFF. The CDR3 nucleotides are TGTGCCAGCTCACATAGTCAGGGGGTGACGAACACTGAAGCTTTCTTT.

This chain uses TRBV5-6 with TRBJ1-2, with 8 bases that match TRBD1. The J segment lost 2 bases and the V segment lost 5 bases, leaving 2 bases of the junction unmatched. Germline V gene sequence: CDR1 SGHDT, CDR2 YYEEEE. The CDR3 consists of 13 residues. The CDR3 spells CASSSGGNYGYTF. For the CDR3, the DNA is TGTGCCAGCAGTTCAGGGGGCAACTATGGCTACACCTTC.

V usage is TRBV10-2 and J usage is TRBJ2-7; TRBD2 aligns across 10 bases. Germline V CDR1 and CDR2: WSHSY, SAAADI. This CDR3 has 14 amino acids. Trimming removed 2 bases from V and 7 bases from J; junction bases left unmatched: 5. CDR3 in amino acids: CASSENSGGVEQYF. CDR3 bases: TGCGCCAGCAGTGAGAACAGCGGGGGGGTAGAGCAGTACTTC.

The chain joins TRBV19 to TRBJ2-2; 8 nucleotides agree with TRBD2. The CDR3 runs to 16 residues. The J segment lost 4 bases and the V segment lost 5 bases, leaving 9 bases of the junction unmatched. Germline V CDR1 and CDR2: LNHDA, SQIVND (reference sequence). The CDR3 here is CASSFLSGRLTGELFF. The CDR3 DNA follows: TGTGCCAGTAGTTTCCTAAGCGGGAGACTCACCGGGGAGCTGTTTTTT.

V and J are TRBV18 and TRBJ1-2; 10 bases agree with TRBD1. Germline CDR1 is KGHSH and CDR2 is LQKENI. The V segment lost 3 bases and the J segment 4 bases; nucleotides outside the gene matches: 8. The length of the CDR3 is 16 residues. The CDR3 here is CASSPSGQGGPYGYTF. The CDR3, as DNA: TGTGCCAGCTCACCTTCCGGACAGGGGGGCCCCTATGGCTACACCTTC.

This chain's CDR3 is CASSSGTGDQSYGYTF. CDR3 nucleotide sequence: TGTGCCAGCAGTTCCGGGACAGGGGACCAGAGCTATGGCTACACCTTC. V gene TRBV2 combines with J gene TRBJ1-2; 10 nucleotides align to TRBD1. Germline V lookup: CDR1 SNHLY, CDR2 FYNNEI. The CDR3 consists of 16 residues. Trimming removed 5 bases from V and 4 bases from J; junction bases left unmatched: 10.

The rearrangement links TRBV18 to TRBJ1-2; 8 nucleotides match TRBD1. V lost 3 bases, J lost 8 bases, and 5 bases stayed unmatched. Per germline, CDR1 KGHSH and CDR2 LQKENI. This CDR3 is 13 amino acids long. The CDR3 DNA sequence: TGTGCCAGCTCACCTTTGACAGGGGAGGGCTACACCTTC. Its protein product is CASSPLTGEGYTF.

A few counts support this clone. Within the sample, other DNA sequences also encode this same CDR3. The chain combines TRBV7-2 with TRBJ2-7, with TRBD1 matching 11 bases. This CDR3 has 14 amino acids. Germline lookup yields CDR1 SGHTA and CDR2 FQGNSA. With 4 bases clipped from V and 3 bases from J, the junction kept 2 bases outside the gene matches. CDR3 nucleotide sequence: TGTGCCAGCAGCTCCGGGACAGGGGGCTACGAGCAGTACTTC. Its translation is CASSSGTGGYEQYF.

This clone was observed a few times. CDR3: CASSLRDTLMNTEAFF. As DNA, the CDR3 is TGTGCCAGCAGCCTCCGGGACACCCTCATGAACACTGAAGCTTTCTTT. The chain has TRBV11-2 and TRBJ1-1, with D possibly TRBD1 on 6 matching bases. V was shortened by 5 bases and J by 0 bases, with 16 bases between the two germline ends. Germline CDR1 SGHAT, CDR2 FQNNGV. The CDR3 consists of 16 residues.

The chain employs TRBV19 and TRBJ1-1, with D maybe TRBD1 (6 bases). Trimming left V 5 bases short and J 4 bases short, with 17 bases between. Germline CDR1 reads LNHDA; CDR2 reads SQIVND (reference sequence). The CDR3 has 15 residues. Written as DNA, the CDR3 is TGTGCCAGTAGTTCTTCCTACAGGGTGGGCACTGAAGCTTTCTTT. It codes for CASSSSYRVGTEAFF. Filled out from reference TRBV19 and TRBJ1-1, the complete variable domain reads DGGITQSPKYLFRKEGQNVTLSCEQNLNHDAMYWYRQDPGQGLRLIYYSQIVNDFQKGDIAEGYSVSREKKESFPLTVTSAQKNPTAFYLCASSSSYRVGTEAFFGQGTRLTVV.

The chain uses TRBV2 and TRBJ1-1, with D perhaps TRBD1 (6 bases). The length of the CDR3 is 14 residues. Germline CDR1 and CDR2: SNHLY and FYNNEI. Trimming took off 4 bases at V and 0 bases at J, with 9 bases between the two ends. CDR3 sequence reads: CASSGDTLNTEAFF. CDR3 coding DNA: TGTGCCAGCAGTGGGGACACCTTGAACACTGAAGCTTTCTTT.